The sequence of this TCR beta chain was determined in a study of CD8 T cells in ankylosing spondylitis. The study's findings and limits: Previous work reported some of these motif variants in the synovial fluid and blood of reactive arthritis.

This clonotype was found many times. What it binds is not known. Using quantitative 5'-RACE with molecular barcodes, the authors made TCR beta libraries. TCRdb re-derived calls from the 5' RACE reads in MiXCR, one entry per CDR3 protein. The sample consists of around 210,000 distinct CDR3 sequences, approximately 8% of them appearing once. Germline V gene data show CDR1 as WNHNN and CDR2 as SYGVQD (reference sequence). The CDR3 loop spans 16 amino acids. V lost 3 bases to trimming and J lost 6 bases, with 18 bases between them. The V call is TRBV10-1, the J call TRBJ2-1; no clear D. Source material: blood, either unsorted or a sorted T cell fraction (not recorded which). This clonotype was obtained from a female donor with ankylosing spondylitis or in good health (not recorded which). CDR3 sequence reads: CASSDRQDPMGNEQFF. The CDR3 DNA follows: TGCGCCAGCAGTGATCGGCAGGACCCAATGGGCAATGAGCAGTTCTTC.